This entry features one TCR beta chain sequence. Its matching antigen is unknown. This entry comes from a study of vaccination and CD4 T cells after COVID-19. Treatment reported: roughly 10-day PBMC culture with coronavirus spike peptide pools or control peptides (ViraFEST assay). The CDR3 covers 16 residues. CDR1 and CDR2 from the germline V gene are KGHDR and SFDVKD. With 7 bases removed from V and 0 bases from J, the gap between germline ends came to 15 bases. Sequencing of DNA taken from cultured CD4+ T cells relied on the Oncomine TCR Beta short-read assay. TCRdb redid the calling of the PCR reads with MiXCR, one entry per CDR3 protein. The table records approximately 10,000 distinct CDR3 sequences, about two thirds of them present only once.

The source material was CD4+ T cells from blood, cultured in vitro. The sequence came from a human donor who had recovered from COVID-19. The chain carries TRBV24-1 and TRBJ2-1, with D tentatively TRBD2 (5 bases). CDR3 amino acids: CATSGGLASSYNEQFF. CDR3 nucleotide sequence: TGTGCCACCAGCGGTGGACTGGCAAGCTCCTACAATGAGCAGTTCTTC.